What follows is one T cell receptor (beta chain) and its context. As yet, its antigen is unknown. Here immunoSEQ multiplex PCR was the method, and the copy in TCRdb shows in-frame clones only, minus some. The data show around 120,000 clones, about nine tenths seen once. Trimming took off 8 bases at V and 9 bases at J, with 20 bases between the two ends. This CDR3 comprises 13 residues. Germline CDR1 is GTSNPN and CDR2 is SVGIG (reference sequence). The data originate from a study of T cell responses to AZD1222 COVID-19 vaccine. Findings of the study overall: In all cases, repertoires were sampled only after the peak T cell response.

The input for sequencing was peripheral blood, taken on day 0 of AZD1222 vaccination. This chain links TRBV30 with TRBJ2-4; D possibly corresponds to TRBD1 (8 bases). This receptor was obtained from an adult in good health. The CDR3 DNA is TGTGCCGGGACAGGAGCGGGAATATCCATTCAGTACTTC. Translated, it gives CAGTGAGISIQYF.